Presented here are 10 T cell receptor beta chains from one specimen sequenced in a study of cytomegalovirus exposure and HLA in healthy donors. With 60 Vbeta and 13 Jbeta primers, the PCR was carried out. Assay: immunoSEQ multiplex PCR; the TCRdb copy retains only in-frame clones and omits some. Found here are 160,000 or so clones, about two thirds of them singletons; the top ten hold 2.5% to 3%. Sequences were obtained from PBMCs. The receptors stem from a woman aged 25 to 39 in good health and CMV-seronegative.

J is TRBJ2-7 and V is TRBV4-3; 15 positions match TRBD2. The CDR3 consists of 17 residues. Germline CDR1 and CDR2: LGHNA and YSLEER. Trimming cost V 5 bases and J 2 bases; bases outside gene matches: 7. The chain's CDR3 is CASSKGLAGGLTYEQYF. In DNA, the CDR3 is TGCGCCAGCAGCAAGGGACTAGCGGGGGGTTTGACCTACGAGCAGTACTTC.

J is TRBJ1-2 and V is TRBV28; TRBD1 matches 8 bases. CDR3 length equals 12 residues. J gave up 5 bases and V 11 bases, and 7 bases lay outside the gene matches. CDR1 and CDR2 (germline): MDHEN, SYDVKM. The CDR3 DNA reads TGTGCCGCGGGACAGGTCGTTTATGGCTACACCTTC. Translated, it gives CAAGQVVYGYTF.

The gene calls are TRBV6-5 and TRBJ2-2, with D possibly being TRBD2 (7 bases). Per the germline V gene, CDR1 is MNHEY and CDR2 is SVGAGI. V was cut by 2 bases and J by 7 bases, with 11 bases left in between. This CDR3 is 14 amino acids long. DNA for the CDR3: TGTGCCAGCAGTTACGGGGGGGCCATCGGGGAGCTGTTTTTT. This translates into CASSYGGAIGELFF.

V gene TRBV10-3 combines with J gene TRBJ2-1; TRBD1 matches 8 bases. The V segment lost 6 bases and the J segment 4 bases; nucleotides outside the gene matches: 8. This CDR3 comprises 15 residues. Germline CDR1 ENHRY, CDR2 SYGVKD. The CDR3 protein is CAIRLDRGAYNEQFF. In nucleotides, the CDR3 is TGTGCCATCAGATTAGACAGGGGCGCTTACAATGAGCAGTTCTTC.

This clone was seen a few times. The V and J genes are TRBV7-3 and TRBJ2-7; 11 bases match TRBD2. Germline CDR1 and CDR2: SGHTA and FQGTGA. Losses at the gene ends were 3 bases for V and 7 bases for J; bases not matched to a gene: 8. The CDR3 is made up of 15 amino acids. The DNA of the CDR3 is TGTGCCAGCAGCTTGGGGACTAGCGGAAACCTTGAGCAGTACTTC. This encodes CASSLGTSGNLEQYF. The full variable domain, completed using reference TRBV7-3 and TRBJ2-7, is GAGVSQTPSNKVTEKGKYVELRCDPISGHTALYWYRQSLGQGPEFLIYFQGTGAADDSGLPNDRFFAVRPEGSVSTLKIQRTERGDSAVYLCASSLGTSGNLEQYFGPGTRLTVT.

This clone was observed once. The V and J genes are TRBV28 and TRBJ1-2, with TRBD1 matching over 7 bases. V lost 7 bases to trimming and J lost 3 bases; unmatched junction nucleotides: 5. The CDR3 sequence is 13 residues long. Germline values: CDR1 MDHEN, CDR2 SYDVKM. CDR3 in DNA: TGTGCCAGCAACCAGGGGGGCTACTATGGCTACACCTTC. Residues: CASNQGGYYGYTF.

The V and J genes are TRBV7-9 and TRBJ2-5; D remains unclear. The last part of the DNA fits TRBJ2-7 better; the J call may be wrong. CDR1 is SEHNR, CDR2 FQNEAQ, per germline (reference sequence). CDR3 length: 15 amino acids. CDR3 nucleotide sequence: TGTGCCAGCACCTCTCTTCCTCCAGACTCCTACGAGCAGTACTTC. Amino acids: CASTSLPPDSYEQYF.

The chain joins TRBV6-1 to TRBJ1-4, with D tentatively TRBD1 (5 bases). The germline CDR1 and CDR2 sequences are MNHNS and SASEGT. V lost 4 bases to trimming and J lost 8 bases, with 14 bases between them. This CDR3 is built from 14 residues. CDR3 DNA: TGTGCCAGCAGTGTGGGGCACCAGGAGGAAAAACTGTTTTTT. Its protein product is CASSVGHQEEKLFF.

The genes are TRBV7-9 and TRBJ2-3; TRBD2 agrees at 12 bases. Germline assignment: CDR1 SEHNR and CDR2 FQNEAQ (reference sequence). The V and J ends lost 3 bases and 6 bases, in that order; junction bases with no gene match: 7. The CDR3 is 16 residues long. The CDR3 nucleotides read TGTGCCAGCAGCTTCGGCCTAGCGGGGGGGCCTGATACGCAGTATTTT. Its protein is CASSFGLAGGPDTQYF.

The sample holds a few counts of this clone. The J gene is TRBJ2-7, the V gene TRBV4-3; 13 nucleotides line up with TRBD2. V shed 3 bases and J 4 bases; nucleotides not matched to a gene: 0. CDR1 is LGHNA and CDR2 is YSLEER in the germline V gene. The CDR3 is 14 residues long. Written as DNA, the CDR3 is TGCGCCAGCAGCCAGGGACTAGCGGGATACGAGCAGTACTTC. Translated: CASSQGLAGYEQYF.